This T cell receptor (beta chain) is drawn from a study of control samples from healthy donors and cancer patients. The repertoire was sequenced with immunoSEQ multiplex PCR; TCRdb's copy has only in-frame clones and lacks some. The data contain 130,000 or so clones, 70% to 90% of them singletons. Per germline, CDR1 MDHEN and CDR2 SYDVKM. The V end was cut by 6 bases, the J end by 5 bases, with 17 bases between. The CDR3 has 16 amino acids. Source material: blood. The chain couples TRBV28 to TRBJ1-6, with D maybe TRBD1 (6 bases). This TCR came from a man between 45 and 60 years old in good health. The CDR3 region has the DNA TGTGCCAGCAGGGCCTGGGGGGCGAAGAATAATTCACCCCTCCACTTT. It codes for CASRAWGAKNNSPLHF.